A selection of T cell receptor beta chains follows, all from one sample in a study of brain T cells in children with intractable seizures. This table comes from immunoSEQ multiplex PCR, and its TCRdb copy is limited to in-frame clones, with some not included. The sample lists 340,000 or so clones, approximately 93% seen once, with 5% to 7% in the top ten. Sequenced material: peripheral blood, taken 5 to 6 months after surgery. All receptors derive from a boy younger than two with tuberous sclerosis and intractable seizures. CDR3s include the opening cysteine and the closing phenylalanine or tryptophan. D genes are given only for firm matches. Clone size is not always given. Where it is, it says once, few, many or a class for expanded clones.

>11|TRBJ2-1|TRBV20-1|-|-
TGCAGTGCGAGAACCTACAATGAGCAGTTCTTC
CSARTYNEQFF
>15|TRBJ2-5|TRBV10-2|TRBD2|-
TGCGCCAGCAGTGCTCCTAGCGGGGGGGCAGAGACCCAGTACTTC
CASSAPSGGAETQYF
>14|TRBJ1-2|TRBV27|-|-
TGTGCCAGCAGTTTAATAGGAGGCCTCTATGGCTACACCTTC
CASSLIGGLYGYTF
>13|TRBJ2-5|TRBV7-2|-|-
TGTGCCAGCAGCTCCGTACCCCGAGAGACCCAGTACTTC
CASSSVPRETQYF
>13|TRBJ1-1|TRBV4-2|-|-
TGTGCCAGCAGCCAAGATGGCCTAAACGAAGCTTTCTTT
CASSQDGLNEAFF
>15|TRBJ2-5|TRBV13|-|once
TGTGCCAGCAGCTCCGGGACAGCCGGGAGAGAGACCCAGTACTTC
CASSSGTAGRETQYF
>14|TRBJ1-5|TRBV9|-|-
TGTGCCAGCAGCGTAGCTGGGGGGAATCAGCCCCAGCATTTT
CASSVAGGNQPQHF
>14|TRBJ2-2|TRBV19|-|once
TGTGCCAGTAGGGGGGGATCGGTTGCCGGGGAGCTGTTTTTT
CASRGGSVAGELFF
>14|TRBJ2-5|TRBV30|-|-
TGTGCCTGGAGTGACGGGGTGGCATTGGAGACCCAGTACTTC
CAWSDGVALETQYF
>13|TRBJ2-6|TRBV7-9|-|-
TGTGCCAGCAAGAGCTCTGGGGCCAACGTCCTGACTTTC
CASKSSGANVLTF
>15|TRBJ2-7|TRBV19|TRBD1|-
TGTGCCAGTGAGGATAGGACAGGGCGCGGGAACGAGCAGTACTTC
CASEDRTGRGNEQYF
>17|TRBJ2-3|TRBV21-1|-|-
TGTGCCAGCGGTAACGGTAGGCGGGGGGATGGCACAGATACGCAGTATTTT
CASGNGRRGDGTDTQYF
>16|TRBJ2-7|TRBV9|TRBD2|-
TGTGCCAGCAGCGTAGAGGGACTAGCGGGGGCCGGGGAGCAGTACTTC
CASSVEGLAGAGEQYF
>13|TRBJ2-1|TRBV15|-|once
TGTGCCACCAGCCGCGGGGGCCGTAATGAGCAGTTCTTC
CATSRGGRNEQFF
>14|TRBJ1-2|TRBV6-5|TRBD1|-
TGTGCCAGCAGTTACTCGCGGACAGGTTATGGCTACACCTTC
CASSYSRTGYGYTF
>13|TRBJ2-3|TRBV9|-|few
TGTGCCAGCAGCGTTGAATTCACAGATACGCAGTATTTT
CASSVEFTDTQYF
>14|TRBJ2-5|TRBV13|-|-
TGTGCCAGCAGGATATGGGACTCACAAGAGACCCAGTACTTC
CASRIWDSQETQYF
>14|TRBJ1-1|TRBV7-9|-|-
TGTGCCAGCAGCTCGCCGGGACGGGGGCCGGCGGCTTTCTTT
CASSSPGRGPAAFF
>14|TRBJ2-5|TRBV3-1/TRBV3-2|TRBD2|-
TGTGCCAGCAGCCAAGACAGCGGGAGGGAGACCCAGTACTTC
CASSQDSGRETQYF
>14|TRBJ2-2|TRBV28|-|-
TGTGCCAGCAGTGGTAGGGGGGGGCCAGGGGAGCTGTTTTTT
CASSGRGGPGELFF
>18|TRBJ2-2|TRBV2|TRBD2|-
TGTGCCAGCAGTGGGCGGGGGGAAGACCGAACGAACACCGGGGAGCTGTTTTTT
CASSGRGEDRTNTGELFF
>14|TRBJ2-7|TRBV27|TRBD2|-
TGTGCCAGCAATGAACGAGGGAGGGTCTACGAGCAGTACTTC
CASNERGRVYEQYF
>14|TRBJ2-7|TRBV14|TRBD1|-
TGTGCCAGCAGCCCACGGGACAGGGGCCACGAGCAGTACTTC
CASSPRDRGHEQYF
>14|TRBJ2-3|TRBV5-4|-|-
TGTGCCAGCACCATGGACTGGGACGGAGATACGCAGTATTTT
CASTMDWDGDTQYF
>13|TRBJ1-2|TRBV5-6|-|-
TGTGCCAGCAGCTTTCAGAGCAACTATGGCTACACCTTC
CASSFQSNYGYTF
>13|TRBJ2-7|TRBV24-1|TRBD1|once
TGTGCCACCAGTGGGACAGGGGGCTACGAGCAGTACTTC
CATSGTGGYEQYF
>13|TRBJ2-3|TRBV9|-|-
TGTGCCAGCAGCACGGTAGGGGCAGATACGCAGTATTTT
CASSTVGADTQYF
>15|TRBJ1-2|TRBV5-6|-|few
TGTGCCAGCAGCTTGGCCGCGGGGGGCAACTATGGCTACACCTTC
CASSLAAGGNYGYTF